This T cell receptor (beta chain) appears in the sequencing data of a study of PD-1 blockade in mismatch repair-deficient tumors. Study observations and caveats: Rapid post-treatment expansion, then contraction, generally preceding radiologic response, marked tumor-resident clones.

This table comes from immunoSEQ multiplex PCR, and its TCRdb copy is limited to in-frame clones, with some not included. The sample lists about 68,000 clones; 70% to 80% were seen once. Concerning this clone itself: The antigen is undetermined.

Every patient had mismatch repair deficiency by PCR or immunohistochemistry. TCR sequencing covered a few patients who responded to pembrolizumab. The source material was peripheral blood, sampled 2 weeks after starting pembrolizumab. The origin of this receptor is an adult with mismatch repair-deficient cancer.

This CDR3 is CAISGRGAGAGTYNEQFF. CDR3 nucleotide sequence: TGTGCCATCAGTGGAAGGGGAGCCGGAGCTGGGACCTACAATGAGCAGTTCTTC. V usage is TRBV10-3 and J usage is TRBJ2-1, with D perhaps given as TRBD1 or TRBD2 (5 bases each). Germline V CDR1 and CDR2: ENHRY, SYGVKD. CDR3 length: 18 amino acids. V was pared by 4 bases and J by 2 bases, with 21 bases between.